The 27 T cell receptor beta chains reported below all come from one sample, sequenced in a study of blood T cell dynamics during melanoma immunotherapy. Time point meaning: week 3, after first cycle of checkpoint inhibitor. Produced via immunoSEQ multiplex PCR; TCRdb's table is partial and in-frame only. The sample has approximately 14,000 clones; roughly 92% are singletons. The specimen comprised blood, sampled from a patient treated with checkpoint blockade. The receptor set was obtained from a human donor with melanoma.

V usage is TRBV18 and J usage is TRBJ1-1; no reliable D call. The CDR3 sequence is 12 residues long. Deletions cut 8 bases from V and 0 bases from J, with 7 bases between. CDR1 is KGHSH, CDR2 LQKENI, per germline. CDR3 in amino acids: CASGPMNTEAFF. CDR3 coding DNA: TGTGCCAGCGGGCCGATGAACACTGAAGCTTTCTTT.

The genes are TRBV18 and TRBJ1-2; 7 nucleotides line up with TRBD1. This CDR3 comprises 15 residues. Germline assignment: CDR1 KGHSH and CDR2 LQKENI. The V gene end was trimmed by 4 bases and the J gene end by 8 bases; junction bases not matched to a gene: 13. CDR3 in DNA: TGTGCCAGCTCACGTGGCGGCAGGGGGATCGACGGCTACACCTTC. It codes for CASSRGGRGIDGYTF.

The chain couples TRBV5-1 to TRBJ2-2; D is uncertain. Trimming cost V 4 bases and J 5 bases, with 9 bases left between them. Germline loops: CDR1 SGHRS, CDR2 YFSETQ. This CDR3 spans 13 amino acids. The CDR3 region has the DNA TGCGCCAGCAGCCTGGCCCAGACCGGGGAGCTGTTTTTT. It codes for CASSLAQTGELFF.

The chain employs TRBV5-6 and TRBJ2-5; perhaps D is TRBD1 or TRBD2 (5 bases each). V gave up 1 base and J gave up 4 bases, with 14 bases separating them. This CDR3 is 15 amino acids long. From germline, CDR1 is SGHDT and CDR2 YYEEEE. Written as DNA, the CDR3 is TGTGCCAGCAGCTTGCAGAGGGGTGGTCGAGAGACCCAGTACTTC. It encodes CASSLQRGGRETQYF.

The V gene is TRBV9, the J gene TRBJ1-3; the D is unclear. CDR1 is SGDLS and CDR2 is YYNGEE in the germline V gene. V was pared by 0 bases and J by 0 bases, with 10 bases between. CDR3 length: 16 residues. The CDR3 reads CASSVAGLDSGNTIYF. The CDR3 DNA reads TGTGCCAGCAGCGTAGCTGGCTTAGACTCTGGAAACACCATATATTTT.

As for this clone: One end of the junction fails to match germline, which may point to a read error. The sample contains more than one DNA sequence encoding this CDR3. The chain recombines TRBV14 with TRBJ1-2, with a possible D match to TRBD1 (6 bases). Germline CDR1 reads SGHDN; CDR2 reads FVKESK. CDR3 length: 15 amino acids. The CDR3 nucleotides are TGCGCCAGCAGCCAAGATCGAGGGCAGGGGATTGGCTACACCTTC. Its protein product is CASSQDRGQGIGYTF.

V gene TRBV4-1 combines with J gene TRBJ2-6, with 8 positions matching TRBD1. Germline V CDR1 and CDR2: MGHRA, YSYEKL. V was pared by 4 bases and J by 0 bases, with 8 bases of the junction left unmatched. This CDR3 is built from 18 residues. The CDR3 protein is CASSPWTGSSSGANVLTF. CDR3 nucleotides: TGCGCCAGCAGCCCTTGGACAGGGAGCAGCTCTGGGGCCAACGTCCTGACTTTC.

The V and J genes are TRBV6-1 and TRBJ2-4; 7 bases fit TRBD1. The CDR3 spans 12 residues. Germline V lookup: CDR1 MNHNS, CDR2 SASEGT. Trimming removed 4 bases from V and 12 bases from J; junction bases left unmatched: 6. CDR3: CASSGGPGGQYF. For the CDR3, the DNA is TGTGCCAGCAGTGGGGGGCCAGGGGGTCAGTACTTC.

This chain connects TRBV6-1 to TRBJ2-2; D may be TRBD2 (6 bases). The germline V gene has CDR1 MNHNS and CDR2 SASEGT. This CDR3 contains 16 residues. Between the trimmed V and J ends, which lost 0 bases and 2 bases, there was a span of 10 bases. In nucleotides, the CDR3 is TGTGCCAGCAGTGAAGCGCCGGGACTTAACACCGGGGAGCTGTTTTTT. Residues: CASSEAPGLNTGELFF.

The genes are TRBV5-6 and TRBJ2-2, with no clear D. The V gene's germline CDR1 is SGHDT and CDR2 YYEEEE. Trimming removed 1 base at V and 4 bases at J, with 5 bases between. The CDR3 totals 13 residues. The CDR3 nucleotides read TGTGCCAGCAGCTTGACCCCCACCGGGGAGCTGTTTTTT. Protein product: CASSLTPTGELFF.

This chain connects TRBV7-9 to TRBJ1-1; D gene uncertain. The CDR3 consists of 16 residues. The germline V gene has CDR1 SEHNR and CDR2 FQNEAQ (reference sequence). Trimming stripped 1 base from V and 5 bases from J, with 17 bases between. The CDR3 bases are TGTGCCAGCAGCTTAGGTACTGGACTCTCTCGGACTGAAGCTTTCTTT. Translating gives CASSLGTGLSRTEAFF.

The rearrangement uses TRBV19 and TRBJ2-5; 8 bases line up with TRBD2. The assigned J gene may be wrong: the sequence end matches TRBJ2-7 better. Germline V lookup: CDR1 LNHDA, CDR2 SQIVND (reference sequence). CDR3 size: 12 residues. The CDR3 coding sequence is TGTGCCAGTAGTACGGGAGGGTACGAGCAGTACTTC. It specifies CASSTGGYEQYF.

This chain joins TRBV6-1 and TRBJ1-1; no clear D. CDR1 and CDR2 (germline): MNHNS, SASEGT. Trimming left V 4 bases short and J 0 bases short, with 9 bases between. The CDR3 runs to 14 residues. The CDR3 nucleotides read TGTGCCAGCAGTGCCACACACTTGAACACTGAAGCTTTCTTT. It is translated as CASSATHLNTEAFF.

This clone was seen once. This sequence joins TRBV6-8 and TRBJ2-1, with 10 bases that match TRBD2. The V and J ends lost 2 bases and 4 bases, in that order; junction bases with no gene match: 14. CDR3 length: 19 amino acids. Germline CDR1 and CDR2: MNHGY and SAAAGT. The CDR3 here is CASSYRRGLAGGTYNEQFF. CDR3 DNA: TGTGCCAGCAGTTACAGGAGGGGCTTAGCGGGAGGCACATACAATGAGCAGTTCTTC.

There are a few counts of this clone. This chain connects TRBV5-4 to TRBJ1-5; the match to TRBD1 covers 8 bases. This CDR3 spans 13 amino acids. V was clipped by 4 bases and J by 6 bases; unmatched bases: 3. Germline CDR1 SGHNT, CDR2 YYREEE (reference sequence). This chain's CDR3 is CASSTGQGQPQHF. DNA for the CDR3: TGTGCCAGCAGCACAGGACAGGGTCAGCCCCAGCATTTT.

This clone has a single count. The rearrangement links TRBV9 to TRBJ1-5; D is possibly TRBD1 (5 bases). Trimming shortened V by 3 bases and J by 1 base, and 8 bases separated the two germline ends. Per germline, CDR1 SGDLS and CDR2 YYNGEE. This CDR3 spans 14 amino acids. CDR3 coding DNA: TGTGCCAGCAGCGAGGGACCAAGCAATCAGCCCCAGCATTTT. Translation: CASSEGPSNQPQHF.

The chain has TRBV6-6 and TRBJ1-6, with D perhaps matching TRBD1 (6 bases). V was clipped by 6 bases and J by 2 bases, with 14 bases between them. CDR1 is MNHNY and CDR2 is SVGAGI in the germline V gene (reference sequence). The CDR3 loop spans 16 amino acids. The CDR3 coding sequence is TGTGCCAGCAGCAGGGACAATTTGGCCTATAATTCACCCCTCCACTTT. Protein sequence: CASSRDNLAYNSPLHF.

The CDR3 DNA reads TGTGCCAGCAGTACACTGTTATCTTGGGAGGCCAACGTCCTGACTTTC. Its translation: CASSTLLSWEANVLTF. The chain links TRBV27 to TRBJ2-6; D is ambiguous. Germline CDR1 is MNHEY and CDR2 is SMNVEV (reference sequence). V gave up 5 bases and J gave up 6 bases, with 17 bases separating them. There are 16 residues in the CDR3.

The chain is built from TRBV6-6 and TRBJ2-1; D is perhaps TRBD1 (6 bases). Germline lookup yields CDR1 MNHNY and CDR2 SVGAGI (reference sequence). V lost 9 bases and J lost 4, with 13 bases in between. This CDR3 has 13 residues. CDR3 residues: CASQTGTYNEQFF. Here the CDR3 DNA reads TGTGCCAGTCAAACCGGGACATACAATGAGCAGTTCTTC.

This sequence joins TRBV2 and TRBJ1-2; D gene unclear. This CDR3 is built from 13 residues. The germline CDR1 and CDR2 sequences are SNHLY and FYNNEI. Trimming removed 5 bases at V and 2 bases at J, with 9 bases between. CDR3 loop: CASSISQNYGYTF. DNA for the CDR3: TGTGCCAGCAGTATTTCACAGAACTATGGCTACACCTTC.

This clone has only one observation. The chain carries TRBV11-2 and TRBJ1-5; 8 nucleotides line up with TRBD1. Germline V CDR1 and CDR2: SGHAT, FQNNGV. After removal of 5 bases from V and 2 bases from J, the junction contained 2 bases not matched to a gene. The CDR3 covers 14 residues. CDR3 protein: CASSLDRGNQPQHF. CDR3 nucleotide sequence: TGTGCCAGCAGCCTGGACAGGGGCAATCAGCCCCAGCATTTT. The full variable domain, with the rest looked up from reference TRBV11-2 and TRBJ1-5, is EAGVAQSPRYKIIEKRQSVAFWCNPISGHATLYWYQQILGQGPKLLIQFQNNGVVDDSQLPKDRFSAERLKGVDSTLKIQPAKLEDSAVYLCASSLDRGNQPQHFGDGTRLSIL.

The chain uses TRBV28 and TRBJ2-5, with TRBD2 as a possible D gene (7 bases). The CDR3 contains 14 residues. Germline CDR1 and CDR2: MDHEN and SYDVKM. V lost 3 bases and J lost 1, with 9 bases in between. This CDR3 reads CASSLGGAQETQYF. The CDR3 DNA reads TGTGCCAGCAGTTTGGGGGGGGCCCAAGAGACCCAGTACTTC. The complete variable domain, with remaining parts taken from reference TRBV28 and TRBJ2-5, reads DVKVTQSSRYLVKRTGEKVFLECVQDMDHENMFWYRQDPGLGLRLIYFSYDVKMKEKGDIPEGYSVSREKKERFSLILESASTNQTSMYLCASSLGGAQETQYFGPGTRLLVL.

This sequence joins TRBV9 and TRBJ2-3, with unresolved D. Trimming stripped 3 bases from V and 5 bases from J, with 7 bases between. Germline CDR1 reads SGDLS; CDR2 reads YYNGEE. CDR3 length: 12 residues. This chain's CDR3 is CASSGAEDTQYF. The CDR3 nucleotides read TGTGCCAGCAGCGGGGCGGAAGATACGCAGTATTTT. Full variable domain (remainder filled in from reference TRBV9 and TRBJ2-3): DSGVTQTPKHLITATGQRVTLRCSPRSGDLSVYWYQQSLDQGLQFLIQYYNGEERAKGNILERFSAQQFPDLHSELNLSSLELGDSALYFCASSGAEDTQYFGPGTRLTVL.

V and J are TRBV18 and TRBJ2-7; 8 bases are a match to TRBD1. Germline V lookup: CDR1 KGHSH, CDR2 LQKENI. This CDR3 contains 15 residues. With 3 bases clipped from V and 3 bases from J, the junction kept 7 bases outside the gene matches. The CDR3 DNA is TGTGCCAGCTCACCCAGGACAGGGAACGGCTACGAGCAGTACTTC. This codes for CASSPRTGNGYEQYF.

The J gene is TRBJ2-1, the V gene TRBV7-3, with D possibly being TRBD1 or TRBD2 (6 bases each). CDR1 and CDR2 from the germline V gene are SGHTA and FQGTGA. The CDR3 is 18 amino acids. V was clipped by 1 base and J by 4 bases, with 20 bases between them. This chain's CDR3 is CASSLRGSGQYTYNEQFF. CDR3 nucleotides: TGTGCCAGCAGCTTAAGAGGTAGCGGACAGTACACGTACAATGAGCAGTTCTTC.

About this clone itself: A junction end diverges from the germline sequence, so it may reflect a read error. The chain carries TRBV7-7 and TRBJ2-3, with D possibly TRBD2 on 5 matching bases. Per germline, CDR1 SSHAT and CDR2 FNYEAQ (reference sequence). The CDR3 is 15 amino acids. The CDR3 region is CASSLDGVGTDTQYF. For the CDR3, the DNA is TGTGCTAGCAGCTTAGACGGGGTGGGCACAGATACGCAGTATTTT. Full variable domain (missing parts from reference TRBV7-7 and TRBJ2-3): GAGVSQSPRYKVTKRGQDVTLRCDPISSHATLYWYQQALGQGPEFLTYFNYEAQPDKSGLPSDRFSAERPEGSISTLTIQRTEQRDSAMYRCASSLDGVGTDTQYFGPGTRLTVL.

Points on this clone: A read error may account for a junction end that differs from germline. The chain couples TRBV7-6 to TRBJ2-3; D gene unclear. Germline V lookup: CDR1 SGHVS, CDR2 FNYEAQ. CDR3 length: 11 amino acids. In DNA form, the CDR3 reads TGCGCCAGCAGTTCTACAGATACGCAGTATTTT. Its protein is CASSSTDTQYF.